This T cell receptor (beta chain) stems from a study of spatial heterogeneity in lung cancer. Study-wide background: Samples came from 72 TRACERx patients with untreated early-stage lung cancer.

A remark on this clonotype: Antigen: not known.

V dropped 3 bases and J dropped 5 bases, with 13 bases sitting between them. This CDR3 contains 14 residues. A distinct unique molecular identifier was carried by each TCR cDNA molecule. One entry per CDR3 protein results from TCRdb running MiXCR on the 5' RACE reads. The sample lists 49,000 or so distinct CDR3 sequences, about 11% occurring once. Regarding time point: blood at routine non-recurrence follow-up after resection. TCRs were sequenced from unsorted whole RNA of tumor, nontumor lung or PBMC. Notes on the study in general: Ubiquitous expanded tumor TCRs were observed in blood more at resection than follow-up.

Sequences were derived from PBMCs, sampled at follow-up. This clonotype originated in a male donor with early-stage non-small cell lung cancer. The rearrangement joins TRBV12-3 or TRBV12-4 to TRBJ2-5, with D perhaps matching TRBD1 or TRBD2 (6 bases each). CDR3 loop: CASSFGGTSETQYF. The CDR3 DNA reads as TGTGCCAGCAGTTTTGGCGGGACATCGGAGACCCAGTACTTC.